Given below is one T cell receptor beta chain in context. The antigen this receptor binds is unknown. Base qualities are missing; no much larger clone stands one base away. These data belong to a study of beta chain features in type 1 diabetes (dated by TCRdb to between 2017 and 2018). Looking at the study overall: No differences in mean age, gender distribution, total cell number or subset yield were found between patients and healthy donors. A total of 107,917,701 sorted cells were examined across all samples, and RNA yield correlated strongly with the number of cells per subset. In the study, recently diagnosed type 1 diabetes patients and matched healthy donors were compared on the TCRB repertoires of their sorted circulating CD4+ T cell subsets. Whereas all 28 donors provided naive and central memory subsets, regulatory and stem cell-like memory subsets were isolated from just 8 patients and roughly 8 healthy donors. Study-wide conclusions, independent of this receptor: Type 1 diabetes patients showed a moderate but significant shortening of TCRB CDR3 length in all four CD4+ subsets. Fewer insertions and more nucleotide deletions at VDJ recombination sites were observed in patients with type 1 diabetes, implying thymic rearrangement abnormalities. Shorter templates might have been favored by PCR, but patient and control samples were amplified and corrected together, so both groups would have been affected equally by any skew. The naive, central memory and regulatory TCRB repertoires appeared to resemble one another more closely among patients than among healthy donors. Sequencing cDNA rather than genomic DNA could over-represent highly expressing activated cells, although activation and CD3 levels did not differ between groups. Because the HLA sub-analyses included only small numbers of individuals, any influence of HLA type on TCRB rearrangement was left unresolved.

The CDR3, from cysteine to phenylalanine, totals 13 residues. The CDR3 DNA has 39 bases and is translated from base 1. Trimming removed 5 bases from V and 1 base from J, leaving 8 bases between the germline ends. For CDR1 and CDR2, the germline V gene (reference sequence) lists SEHNR and FQNEAQ. Each donor gave one peripheral blood draw, averaging around 0.11 L, which was collected into heparinised tubes. A BD FACSAria II and a panel including CD45RO, CCR7, CD25, CD127, CD95 and CD27 were used to sort naive, central memory, regulatory and stem cell-like memory CD4+ T cells. Purity was above 95% for every sorted population. PBMCs were separated immediately by Lymphoprep density gradient centrifugation and were stained directly, without being cultured. So that batch effects would be minimized, each experiment stained and sorted samples in pairs, pairing one healthy donor with one patient. The High Capacity cDNA Reverse Transcription Kit was used to reverse transcribe all of the isolated RNA, meaning that expressed TCRB transcripts were what got sequenced. Deep immunoSEQ sequencing was applied to naive, central memory and regulatory T cell samples, giving an average of approximately 4 million total reads per sample. After sorted cells were lysed in RLT buffer, RNA was extracted with DNase-treated RNeasy Micro or Mini kits, with the choice depending on cell number. To prevent cross-contamination, every cell subset was processed on its own, while patient and healthy donor samples were processed together. The immunoSEQ multiplex PCR was used to amplify TCRB sequences from cDNA, yielding 87-bp fragments that span the CDR3 region. The amplicons were sequenced using the Illumina HiSeq platform. In the paper's pipeline: Synthetic template baselines were used to correct PCR bias computationally, reads within Hamming distance 2 were collapsed together, and singletons that could not be merged were discarded. Reads were aligned to IMGT to assign V, D and J genes, CDR3 length, and insertions or deletions at six rearrangement sites. Within each subset, clonotype counts were normalized to sorted cell number, after which true diversity and Gini coefficients were computed with the tcR R package. The overlap coefficient, calculated on TCRB nucleotide sequences, was used to quantify repertoire sharing. The table comes from immuneACCESS by way of TCRdb, which keeps in-frame sequences with V and J called. Part of the clones is missing from these tables; in studies checked, under half for an unresolved V gene and the rest for unknown reasons. Clone size and the V and J calls come from that table; the DNA yielded D and trimming. The sample table shows some 200,000 clones, and approximately 10% are seen once. The top ten clonotypes cover roughly 1.4% of the sample.

This receptor chain uses TRBV7-9 and TRBJ1-1; a weak D assignment points to TRBD1 (6 bases agree). Specimen: central memory CD4+ T cells from blood. This sequence was found in a man aged 18-30 years in good health. DNA sequence: TGTGCCAGCAGCCTGGACAGGAACACTGAAGCTTTCTTT. The resulting protein is CASSLDRNTEAFF. Supplemented by the reference TRBV7-9 and TRBJ1-1 proteins around the CDR3, the complete variable domain is DTGVSQNPRHKITKRGQNVTFRCDPISEHNRLYWYRQTLGQGPEFLTYFQNEAQLEKSRLLSDRFSAERPKGSFSTLEIQRTEQGDSAMYLCASSLDRNTEAFFGQGTRLTVV.